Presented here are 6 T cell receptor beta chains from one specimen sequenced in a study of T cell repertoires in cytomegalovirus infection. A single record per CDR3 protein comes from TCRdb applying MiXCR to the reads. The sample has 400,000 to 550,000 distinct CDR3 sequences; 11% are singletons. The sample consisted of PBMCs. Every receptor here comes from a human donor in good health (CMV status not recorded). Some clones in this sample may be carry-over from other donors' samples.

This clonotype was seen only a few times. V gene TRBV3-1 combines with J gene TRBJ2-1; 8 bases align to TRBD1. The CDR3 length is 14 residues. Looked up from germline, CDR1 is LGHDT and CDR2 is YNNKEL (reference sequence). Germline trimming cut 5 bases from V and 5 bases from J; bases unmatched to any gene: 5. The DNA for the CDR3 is TGTGCCAGCAGCAGACAGGGGTACCACAATGAGCAGTTCTTC. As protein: CASSRQGYHNEQFF.

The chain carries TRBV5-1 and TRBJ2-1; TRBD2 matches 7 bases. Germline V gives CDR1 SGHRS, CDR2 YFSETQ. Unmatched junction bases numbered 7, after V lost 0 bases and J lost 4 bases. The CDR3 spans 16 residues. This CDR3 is CASSLAGLAEYNEQFF. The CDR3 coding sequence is TGCGCCAGCAGCTTGGCCGGGCTAGCGGAATACAATGAGCAGTTCTTC.

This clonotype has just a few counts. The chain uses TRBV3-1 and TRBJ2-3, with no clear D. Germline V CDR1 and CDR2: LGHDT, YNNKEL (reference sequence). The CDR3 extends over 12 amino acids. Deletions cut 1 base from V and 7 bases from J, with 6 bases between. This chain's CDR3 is CASSQVVNTQYF. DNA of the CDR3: TGTGCCAGCAGCCAAGTGGTAAATACGCAGTATTTT.

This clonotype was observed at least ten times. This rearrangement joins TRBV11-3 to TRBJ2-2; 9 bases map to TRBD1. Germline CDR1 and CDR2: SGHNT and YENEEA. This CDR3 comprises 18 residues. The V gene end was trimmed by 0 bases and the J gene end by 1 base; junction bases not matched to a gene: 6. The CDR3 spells CASSLEGWDRENTGELFF. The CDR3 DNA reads TGTGCCAGCAGCTTAGAAGGGTGGGACAGGGAGAACACCGGGGAGCTGTTTTTT.

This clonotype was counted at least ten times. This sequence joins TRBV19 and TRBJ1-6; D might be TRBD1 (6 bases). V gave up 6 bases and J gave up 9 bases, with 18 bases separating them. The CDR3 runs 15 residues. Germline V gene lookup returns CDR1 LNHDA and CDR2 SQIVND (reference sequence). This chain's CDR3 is CASRGWTSRGSPLHF. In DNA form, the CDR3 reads TGTGCCAGTAGGGGGTGGACCTCCAGGGGTTCACCCCTCCACTTT. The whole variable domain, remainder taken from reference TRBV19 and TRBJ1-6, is DGGITQSPKYLFRKEGQNVTLSCEQNLNHDAMYWYRQDPGQGLRLIYYSQIVNDFQKGDIAEGYSVSREKKESFPLTVTSAQKNPTAFYLCASRGWTSRGSPLHFGNGTRLTVT.

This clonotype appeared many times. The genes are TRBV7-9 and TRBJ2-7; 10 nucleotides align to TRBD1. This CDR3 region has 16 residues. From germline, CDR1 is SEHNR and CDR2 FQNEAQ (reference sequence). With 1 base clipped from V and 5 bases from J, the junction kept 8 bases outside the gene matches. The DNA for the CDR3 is TGTGCCAGCAGCTTAGGGGGGGGACAGGGGTCCAACGAGCAGTACTTC. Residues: CASSLGGGQGSNEQYF.